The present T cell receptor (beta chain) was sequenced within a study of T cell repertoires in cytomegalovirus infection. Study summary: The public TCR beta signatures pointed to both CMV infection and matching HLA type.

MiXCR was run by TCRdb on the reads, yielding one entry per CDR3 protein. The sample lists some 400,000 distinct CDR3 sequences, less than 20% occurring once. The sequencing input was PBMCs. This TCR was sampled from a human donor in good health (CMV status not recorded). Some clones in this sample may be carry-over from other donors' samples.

For the CDR3, the DNA is TGTGCCAGCAGCTTAGTAGGGATCTCTGGAAACACCATATATTTT. Translation: CASSLVGISGNTIYF. The rearrangement uses TRBV7-2 and TRBJ1-3, with no clear D. Between the trimmed V and J ends, which lost 1 base and 0 bases, there was a span of 7 bases. Germline V gives CDR1 SGHTA, CDR2 FQGNSA. This CDR3 has 15 residues. Filled out from reference TRBV7-2 and TRBJ1-3, the complete variable domain reads GAGVSQSPSNKVTEKGKDVELRCDPISGHTALYWYRQSLGQGLEFLIYFQGNSAPDKSGLPSDRFSAERTGGSVSTLTIQRTQQEDSAVYLCASSLVGISGNTIYFGEGSWLTVV.